This T cell receptor beta chain appears in the sequencing data of a study of blood T cell repertoires in COVID-19. Only in-frame clones appear in the TCRdb table, and some are missing; sequencing was by immunoSEQ multiplex PCR. The sample records roughly 200,000 clones, 80% to 85% being singletons. Germline-derived CDR1 and CDR2 are SGHNT and YYREEE (reference sequence). The CDR3 is made up of 15 amino acids. V was pared by 4 bases and J by 7 bases, with 6 bases of the junction left unmatched. This clone is a singleton in its sample. This TCR derives from a man in his forties with acute or convalescent COVID-19. The sample comprised peripheral blood. V is TRBV5-4 and J is TRBJ2-1; 12 positions match TRBD2. For the CDR3, the DNA is TGTGCCAGCAGCAGGACTAGCGGGACCGATAATGAGCAGTTCTTC. The encoded protein is CASSRTSGTDNEQFF.